This entry features one TCR beta chain sequence. As yet, its antigen is unknown. The record originates from a study of human T cells and chemical hapten exposure. Study at large: The patch tests put 0.01% DPC on the skin of the upper back and were read 6 days later.

The V end was cut by 0 bases, the J end by 4 bases, with 13 bases between. Per germline, CDR1 SGHTA and CDR2 FQGNSA. This CDR3 comprises 15 residues. Indicated time point: pre-sensitization, week 0. The treatment: therapeutic diphenylcyclopropenone sensitization with weekly scalp DPC. Venepuncture was done earlier than the placement of each patch test. Unfractionated whole blood was the source of the extracted total RNA. Using its own MiXCR run on the RACE reads, TCRdb lists one record per CDR3 protein. This sample carries fewer than 200,000 distinct CDR3 sequences, roughly 30% of them seen once, and the ten largest clones take less than 3.5%. Study results and limitations: While controls formed fewer of them, expanded TCRs formed significantly more large CDR3 similarity clusters.

The sequence was obtained from a woman in her 30s with alopecia areata. Some clones in this sample may be carry-over from other donors' samples. This chain uses TRBV7-2 with TRBJ2-7; D is tentatively TRBD1 or TRBD2 (5 bases each). The material sequenced was whole blood, taken in connection with sensitization to the hapten diphenylcyclopropenone (DPC). CDR3: CASSLATGGPYEQYF. CDR3 coding DNA: TGTGCCAGCAGCTTAGCAACTGGGGGACCTTACGAGCAGTACTTC.